The clone carrying this TCR beta chain was seen a few times. No antigen is known for it. TCRdb re-derived calls from the reads in MiXCR, one entry per CDR3 protein. The repertoire holds fewer than 550,000 distinct CDR3 sequences, 16% seen once, with roughly a quarter in the top ten. The data derive from a study of T cell repertoires in cytomegalovirus infection. Background on the study: Both a matching HLA type and CMV infection were indicated by public TCR beta signatures. Broader study findings: Identification of carriers of CMV plus the relevant HLA was performed using cumulative public TCR beta family frequency. HLA-C-restricted, CMV-specific TCR beta clonotypes were dominant ex vivo.

The length of the CDR3 is 15 residues. CDR1 is SQVTM, CDR2 ANQGSEA, per germline. The V end lost 6 bases, the J end lost 6 bases, and 23 bases lay between the germline ends. Sequencing was done on a sample of CD8+ T cells from PBMCs. This sequence was found in a human donor in good health (CMV status not recorded). Some clones in this sample may be carry-over from other donors' samples. The gene calls are TRBV29-1 and TRBJ1-2; D is unresolved. CDR3 protein: CSVPISFSSGNGYTF. The CDR3 coding sequence is TGCAGCGTCCCAATAAGCTTTTCCTCCGGGAATGGCTACACCTTC.